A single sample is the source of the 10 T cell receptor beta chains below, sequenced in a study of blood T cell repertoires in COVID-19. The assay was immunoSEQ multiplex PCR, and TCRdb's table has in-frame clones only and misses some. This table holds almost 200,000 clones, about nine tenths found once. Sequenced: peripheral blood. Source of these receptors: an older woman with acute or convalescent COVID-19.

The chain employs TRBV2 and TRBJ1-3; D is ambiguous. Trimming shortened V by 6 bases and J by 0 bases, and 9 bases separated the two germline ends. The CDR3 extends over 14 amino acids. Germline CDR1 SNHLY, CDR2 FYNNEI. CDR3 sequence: CASREGSSGNTIYF. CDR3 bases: TGTGCCAGCAGGGAGGGTTCCTCTGGAAACACCATATATTTT.

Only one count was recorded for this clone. The CDR3 is CASSFGQGRAEAFF. The CDR3 nucleotides are TGTGCCAGCAGCTTCGGACAGGGGCGGGCTGAAGCTTTCTTT. The V gene is TRBV5-4, the J gene TRBJ1-1, with TRBD1 matching over 9 bases. Germline CDR1 and CDR2: SGHNT and YYREEE (reference sequence). The CDR3 extends over 14 amino acids. Trimming cost V 2 bases and J 6 bases; bases outside gene matches: 5.

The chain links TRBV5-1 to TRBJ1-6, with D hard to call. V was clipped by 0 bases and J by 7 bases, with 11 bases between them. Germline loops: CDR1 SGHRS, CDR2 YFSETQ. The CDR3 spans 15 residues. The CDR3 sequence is CASSLDGERNSPLHF. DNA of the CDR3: TGCGCCAGCAGCTTGGACGGGGAGAGGAATTCACCCCTCCACTTT.

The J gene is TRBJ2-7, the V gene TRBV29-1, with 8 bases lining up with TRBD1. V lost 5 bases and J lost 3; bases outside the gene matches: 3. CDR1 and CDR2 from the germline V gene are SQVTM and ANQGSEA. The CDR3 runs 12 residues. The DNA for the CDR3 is TGCAGCGTTAGGACAGGGAACTACGAGCAGTACTTC. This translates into CSVRTGNYEQYF.

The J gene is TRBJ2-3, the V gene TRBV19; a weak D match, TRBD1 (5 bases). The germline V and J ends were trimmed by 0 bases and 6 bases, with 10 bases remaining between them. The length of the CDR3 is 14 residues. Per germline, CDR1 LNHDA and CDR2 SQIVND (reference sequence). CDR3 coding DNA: TGTGCCAGTAGTATAGAAAGGGGTTGGGATACGCAGTATTTT. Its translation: CASSIERGWDTQYF.

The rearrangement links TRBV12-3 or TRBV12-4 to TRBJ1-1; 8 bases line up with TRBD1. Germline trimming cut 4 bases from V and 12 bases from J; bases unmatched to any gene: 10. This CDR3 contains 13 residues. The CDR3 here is CASSSRTGQRTFF. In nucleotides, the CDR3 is TGTGCCAGCAGTTCCCGGACAGGGCAAAGAACTTTCTTT.

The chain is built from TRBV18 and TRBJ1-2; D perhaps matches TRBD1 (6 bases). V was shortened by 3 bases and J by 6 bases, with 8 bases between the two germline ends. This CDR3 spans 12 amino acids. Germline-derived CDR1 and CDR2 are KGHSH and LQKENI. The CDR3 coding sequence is TGTGCCAGCTCACCTTCAGGGGATGGCTACACCTTC. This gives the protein CASSPSGDGYTF.

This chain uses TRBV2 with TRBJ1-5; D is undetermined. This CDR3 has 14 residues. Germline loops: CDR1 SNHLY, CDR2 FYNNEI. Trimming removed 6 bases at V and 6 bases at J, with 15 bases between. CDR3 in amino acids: CASSQEGGGQPQHF. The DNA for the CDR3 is TGTGCCAGCAGCCAGGAGGGAGGAGGTCAGCCCCAGCATTTT. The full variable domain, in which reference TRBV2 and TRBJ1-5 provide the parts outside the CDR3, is EPEVTQTPSHQVTQMGQEVILRCVPISNHLYFYWYRQILGQKVEFLVSFYNNEISEKSEIFDDQFSVERPDGSNFTLKIRSTKLEDSAMYFCASSQEGGGQPQHFGDGTRLSIL.

As DNA, the CDR3 is TGTGCCAGCCAAACGGGGGGCAATCAGCCCCAGCATTTT. This encodes CASQTGGNQPQHF. The V gene is TRBV6-6, the J gene TRBJ1-5; a possible D gene is TRBD1 (5 bases). Per the germline V gene, CDR1 is MNHNY and CDR2 is SVGAGI (reference sequence). Trimming removed 8 bases from V and 2 bases from J, with 10 bases in between. The CDR3 is 13 residues long.

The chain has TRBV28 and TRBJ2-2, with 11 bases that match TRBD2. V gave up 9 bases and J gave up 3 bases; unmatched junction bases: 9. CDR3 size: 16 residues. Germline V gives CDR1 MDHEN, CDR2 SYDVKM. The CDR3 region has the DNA TGTGCCAGACCTCCGGGACTAGCGGTGCACACCGGGGAGCTGTTTTTT. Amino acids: CARPPGLAVHTGELFF.